This TCR beta chain emerged from a study of long-term antiretroviral therapy in people with HIV. Sequencing relied on immunoSEQ assay v3.0, run at survey level. Assay: immunoSEQ multiplex PCR; the TCRdb copy retains only in-frame clones and omits some. The sample comprises 25,000 to 35,000 clones, 75% to 95% of which are singletons, and 4.3% rests with the top ten. The CDR3 totals 12 residues. Germline V gives CDR1 MNHNS, CDR2 SASEGT. V dropped 2 bases and J dropped 4 bases, with 6 bases sitting between them. This TCR derives from a woman between 35 and 50 years old with HIV. Sequenced here: unsorted PBMCs, sampled more than 5 years after starting antiretroviral therapy. The chain combines TRBV6-1 with TRBJ2-7; D gene unclear. The CDR3 spells CASSELWYEQYF. The DNA for the CDR3 is TGTGCCAGCAGTGAACTATGGTACGAGCAGTACTTC.